These 9 T cell receptor beta chains came from one sample sequenced in a study of prognosis after radiotherapy for stage I lung cancer. Genomic DNA yielded TCR beta CDR3, amplified by two-round multiplex PCR. The first round of PCR was done with primers that matched each TRBV and TRBJ gene. From the multiplex PCR reads, TCRdb called clonotypes with MiXCR, one entry per CDR3 protein. Of about 34,000 distinct CDR3 sequences detected, about 32% appear once; the ten largest clones hold 25% to 30%. The sequences come from PBMCs, collected before or after stereotactic body radiation therapy (not recorded which). These receptors were obtained from a donor aged 50 or older with non-small cell lung cancer.

Comment on this clonotype: This may be a read error: a much more frequent sequence differs by one nucleotide. The rearrangement joins TRBV6-5 to TRBJ1-6; unclear D gene. The germline gives CDR1 MNHEY, CDR2 SVGAGI. The CDR3 covers 15 residues. The CDR3 nucleotides are TGTGCCAGCAGTTTCACTTCTGAAGATAATTCACCCCTCAACTTT. Translated: CASSFTSEDNSPLNF.

This clonotype was picked up many times. V usage is TRBV7-9 and J usage is TRBJ2-3; unclear D gene. V lost 5 bases to trimming and J lost 2 bases, with 5 bases between them. This CDR3 spans 12 amino acids. CDR1 is SEHNR and CDR2 is FQNEAQ in the germline V gene (reference sequence). The CDR3 reads CASSTFTDTQYF. CDR3 in DNA: TGTGCCAGCAGCACGTTCACAGATACGCAGTATTTT. Together with reference TRBV7-9 and TRBJ2-3, the CDR3 gives the full variable domain: DTGVSQNPRHKITKRGQNVTFRCDPISEHNRLYWYRQTLGQGPEFLTYFQNEAQLEKSRLLSDRFSAERPKGSFSTLEIQRTEQGDSAMYLCASSTFTDTQYFGPGTRLTVL.

Many counts were recorded for this clonotype. The chain joins TRBV13 to TRBJ2-5; 7 bases are a match to TRBD2. CDR1 and CDR2 (germline): PRHDT, FYEKMQ (reference sequence). J was trimmed by 2 bases and V by 4 bases; bases with no gene match: 4. The CDR3 sequence is 14 residues long. The DNA of the CDR3 is TGTGCCAGCAGCTCTAGCGGAGTGCAAGAGACCCAGTACTTC. Protein product: CASSSSGVQETQYF.

Comment on this clonotype: A read error may explain this, as a much larger clone is one base away. The J gene is TRBJ2-5, the V gene TRBV20-1; D is tentatively TRBD1 or TRBD2 (6 bases each). Germline CDR1 and CDR2: DFQATT and SNEGSKA (reference sequence). The CDR3 runs to 15 residues. V lost 6 bases and J 8 bases, leaving 25 bases between the germline ends. CDR3 DNA: TGCAGTGCCCTAGACAAGGGGGGCGCGGAGGATACCCAGTACTTC. This translates into CSALDKGGAEDTQYF.

At least ten counts were recorded for this clonotype. The chain uses TRBV3-1 and TRBJ2-5, with 8 bases fitting TRBD2. The CDR3 is 14 residues long. CDR1 is LGHDT and CDR2 is YNNKEL in the germline V gene (reference sequence). Trimming removed 6 bases from V and 5 bases from J; junction bases left unmatched: 8. The CDR3: CASRSSGGGETQYF. For the CDR3, the DNA is TGTGCCAGCAGATCAAGCGGGGGTGGCGAGACCCAGTACTTC.

Many counts were recorded for this clonotype. The gene calls are TRBV20-1 and TRBJ2-3; possibly TRBD1 for D (6 bases). This CDR3 spans 13 amino acids. Trimming left V 1 base short and J 2 bases short, with 7 bases between. Germline values: CDR1 DFQATT, CDR2 SNEGSKA (reference sequence). CDR3 in DNA: TGCAGTGCTAGAGCGGGACACACAGATACGCAGTATTTT. The encoded protein is CSARAGHTDTQYF.

This CDR3 reads CASLAGHGELFF. The CDR3, as DNA: TGTGCCAGCCTAGCGGGGCATGGGGAGCTGTTTTTT. The rearrangement uses TRBV6-1 and TRBJ2-2; 9 bases align to TRBD2. The germline V gene has CDR1 MNHNS and CDR2 SASEGT. The V gene end was trimmed by 8 bases and the J gene end by 8 bases; junction bases not matched to a gene: 3. The CDR3 is made up of 12 amino acids.

The rearrangement joins TRBV12-3 or TRBV12-4 to TRBJ2-1; TRBD2 is a possible D gene (7 bases). Trimming removed 4 bases from V and 0 bases from J, with 25 bases in between. The length of the CDR3 is 20 residues. The CDR3 loop is CASSSQGLSGESNSYNEQFF. The CDR3, as DNA: TGTGCCAGCAGTTCACAGGGACTATCGGGGGAATCTAACTCCTACAATGAGCAGTTCTTC.

This clonotype was recorded at least ten times. CDR3 in DNA: TGTGCCAGCAGCTCCCGACTAGCGGGGGGGACCAATGAGCAGTTCTTC. Translated, it gives CASSSRLAGGTNEQFF. The chain carries TRBV11-2 and TRBJ2-1; 14 nucleotides agree with TRBD2. J was trimmed by 6 bases and V by 4 bases; bases with no gene match: 5. The CDR3 extends over 16 amino acids. Germline values: CDR1 SGHAT, CDR2 FQNNGV.